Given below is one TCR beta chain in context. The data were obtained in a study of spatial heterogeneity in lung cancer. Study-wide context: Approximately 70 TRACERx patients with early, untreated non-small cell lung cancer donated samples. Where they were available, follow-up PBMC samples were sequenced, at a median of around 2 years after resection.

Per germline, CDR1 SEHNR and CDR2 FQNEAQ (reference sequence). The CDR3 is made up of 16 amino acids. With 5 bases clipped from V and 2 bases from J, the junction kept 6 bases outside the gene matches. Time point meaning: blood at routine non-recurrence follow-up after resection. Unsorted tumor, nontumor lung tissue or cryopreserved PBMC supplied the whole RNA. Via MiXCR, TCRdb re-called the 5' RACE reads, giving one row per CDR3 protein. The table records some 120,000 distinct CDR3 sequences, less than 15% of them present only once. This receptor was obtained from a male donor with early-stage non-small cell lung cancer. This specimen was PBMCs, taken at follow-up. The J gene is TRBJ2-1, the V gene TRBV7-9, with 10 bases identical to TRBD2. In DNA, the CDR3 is TGTGCCAGCAGCAGACCTAGCGGGGGCCCCTACAATGAGCAGTTCTTC. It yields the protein CASSRPSGGPYNEQFF.